These 25 T cell receptor beta chains share one sample of origin, sequenced in a study of PD-1 blockade in classical Hodgkin lymphoma. There was relapse after autologous stem cell transplantation in every patient, and there was variation in brentuximab vedotin exposure. Generated by immunoSEQ multiplex PCR, the TCRdb table keeps only in-frame clones and is missing some. This table has fewer than 30,000 clones, approximately 80% appearing once. The material was peripheral blood mononuclear cells (PBMCs), obtained before the second cycle of nivolumab. The receptors shown here come from a human donor with classical Hodgkin lymphoma.

V and J are TRBV19 and TRBJ2-5; no definite D call. Trimming took off 6 bases at V and 5 bases at J, with 13 bases between the two ends. This CDR3 comprises 13 residues. CDR1 is LNHDA and CDR2 is SQIVND in the germline V gene (reference sequence). The CDR3 loop reads CASSPAGLETQYF. For the CDR3, the DNA is TGTGCCAGTAGCCCTGCCGGGTTGGAGACCCAGTACTTC. Filled out from reference TRBV19 and TRBJ2-5, the complete variable domain reads DGGITQSPKYLFRKEGQNVTLSCEQNLNHDAMYWYRQDPGQGLRLIYYSQIVNDFQKGDIAEGYSVSREKKESFPLTVTSAQKNPTAFYLCASSPAGLETQYFGPGTRLLVL.

This clone was seen a few times. The rearrangement joins TRBV18 to TRBJ1-6; D is perhaps TRBD1 (5 bases). The germline CDR1 and CDR2 sequences are KGHSH and LQKENI. The V end lost 3 bases, the J end lost 10 bases, and 13 bases lay between the germline ends. The CDR3 totals 14 residues. CDR3 protein: CASSPQGGDSPLHF. The CDR3 DNA follows: TGTGCCAGCTCACCCCAGGGTGGCGACTCACCCCTCCACTTT.

V usage is TRBV7-9 and J usage is TRBJ2-7; 7 positions match TRBD1. V dropped 5 bases and J dropped 2; count of bases not matched to a gene: 18. Germline CDR1 and CDR2: SEHNR and FQNEAQ (reference sequence). The CDR3 length is 18 residues. CDR3 sequence: CASSGEGAPVGQAYEQYF. The CDR3 nucleotides read TGTGCCAGCAGCGGAGAGGGGGCTCCCGTAGGACAGGCCTACGAGCAGTACTTC. Supplemented by reference TRBV7-9 and TRBJ2-7, the full variable domain reads DTGVSQNPRHKITKRGQNVTFRCDPISEHNRLYWYRQTLGQGPEFLTYFQNEAQLEKSRLLSDRFSAERPKGSFSTLEIQRTEQGDSAMYLCASSGEGAPVGQAYEQYFGPGTRLTVT.

V usage is TRBV7-2 and J usage is TRBJ2-3; 9 bases are a match to TRBD1. J lost 2 bases, V lost 6 bases, and 3 bases had no gene match. Germline assignment: CDR1 SGHTA and CDR2 FQGNSA. The CDR3 totals 14 residues. The DNA of the CDR3 is TGTGCCAGCAGGCGGGACAGGGCCACAGATACGCAGTATTTT. Amino acids: CASRRDRATDTQYF.

The CDR3 region has the DNA TGTGCCAGCGAGGGAGACAGGGACTACGAGCAGTACTTC. Residues: CASEGDRDYEQYF. The genes are TRBV28 and TRBJ2-7; 7 bases agree with TRBD1. Germline trimming cut 8 bases from V and 3 bases from J; bases unmatched to any gene: 7. This CDR3 has 13 residues. Germline V gene sequence: CDR1 MDHEN, CDR2 SYDVKM.

The chain employs TRBV7-2 and TRBJ1-2; D call uncertain. Trimming cost V 3 bases and J 6 bases, with 11 bases left between them. CDR3 length equals 13 residues. Germline lookup yields CDR1 SGHTA and CDR2 FQGNSA. This chain's CDR3 is CASSFLGLNGYTF. The CDR3 nucleotides are TGTGCCAGCAGCTTTTTAGGGTTAAATGGCTACACCTTC.

The J gene is TRBJ2-2, the V gene TRBV2; D gene unclear. The CDR3 sequence is 15 residues long. Germline values: CDR1 SNHLY, CDR2 FYNNEI. Between the trimmed V and J ends, which lost 1 base and 0 bases, there was a span of 6 bases. The CDR3 reads CASSEGTTNTGELFF. The CDR3 DNA reads TGTGCCAGCAGTGAAGGGACCACGAACACCGGGGAGCTGTTTTTT.

The rearrangement joins TRBV7-9 to TRBJ2-2; TRBD1 agrees at 12 bases. Trimming at V came to 4 bases and at J to 5 bases, leaving 8 bases not matched to a gene. Germline CDR1 SEHNR, CDR2 FQNEAQ (reference sequence). This CDR3 spans 17 amino acids. The CDR3 loop reads CASSSGKGQGATGELFF. The CDR3 region has the DNA TGTGCCAGCAGCTCGGGGAAGGGACAGGGGGCGACCGGGGAGCTGTTTTTT.

The J gene is TRBJ1-1, the V gene TRBV19; D perhaps matches TRBD1 (6 bases). Deletions cut 5 bases from V and 2 bases from J, with 9 bases between. This CDR3 comprises 13 residues. Germline V gene sequence: CDR1 LNHDA, CDR2 SQIVND (reference sequence). The CDR3 spells CASSQDRNTEAFF. The DNA for the CDR3 is TGTGCCAGTAGTCAGGACAGAAACACTGAAGCTTTCTTT.

This clone was observed once. The rearrangement joins TRBV13 to TRBJ2-5, with 7 bases that match TRBD2. The CDR3 loop spans 16 amino acids. V was clipped by 3 bases and J by 11 bases; unmatched bases: 18. The germline V gene encodes CDR1 PRHDT and CDR2 FYEKMQ (reference sequence). The CDR3 spells CASSLRGKQLYGKQYF. The CDR3 region has the DNA TGTGCCAGCAGCTTGCGGGGGAAACAGCTGTATGGGAAGCAGTACTTC.

This chain joins TRBV28 and TRBJ1-6, with a possible D match to TRBD1 (5 bases). With 2 bases removed from V and 6 bases from J, the gap between germline ends came to 8 bases. Germline-derived CDR1 and CDR2 are MDHEN and SYDVKM. The CDR3 sequence is 14 residues long. This CDR3 is CASSLVQGNSPLHF. CDR3 sequence (DNA): TGTGCCAGCAGTTTAGTCCAGGGTAATTCACCCCTCCACTTT.

This chain connects TRBV4-2 to TRBJ2-1; D is ambiguous. The germline CDR1 and CDR2 sequences are LGHNA and YNFKEQ. The CDR3 sequence is 15 residues long. V lost 2 bases and J lost 0, with 8 bases in between. The CDR3 protein is CASSQNSFSYNEQFF. CDR3 coding DNA: TGTGCCAGCAGCCAAAATAGTTTCTCCTACAATGAGCAGTTCTTC.

The chain combines TRBV9 with TRBJ2-7; D is unresolved. Trimming left V 0 bases short and J 3 bases short, with 10 bases between. The CDR3 runs to 14 residues. CDR1 and CDR2 from the germline V gene are SGDLS and YYNGEE. DNA of the CDR3: TGTGCCAGCAGCGTAGGTGAGGAGTTCTACGAGCAGTACTTC. Protein: CASSVGEEFYEQYF.

V is TRBV7-3 and J is TRBJ2-3; the D call may be TRBD1 or TRBD2 (6 bases each). The ends were cut back, 5 bases at V and 2 bases at J, with 14 bases in the middle. Germline CDR1 is SGHTA and CDR2 is FQGTGA. CDR3 size: 15 residues. CDR3 nucleotides: TGTGCCAGCAGCCGGGGGCTTAGTGTCACAGATACGCAGTATTTT. It encodes CASSRGLSVTDTQYF.

The chain couples TRBV5-4 to TRBJ2-7, with no clear D. Germline V gene data show CDR1 as SGHNT and CDR2 as YYREEE (reference sequence). The length of the CDR3 is 13 residues. The V end lost 4 bases, the J end lost 3 bases, and 11 bases lay between the germline ends. Here the CDR3 DNA reads TGTGCCAGCAGCCCCGGGTTAAACTACGAGCAGTACTTC. Translating gives CASSPGLNYEQYF.

The chain uses TRBV5-6 and TRBJ1-1; D unclear. The CDR3 length is 12 residues. Deletions cut 1 base from V and 0 bases from J, with 1 base between. The germline V gene has CDR1 SGHDT and CDR2 YYEEEE. The CDR3 DNA sequence: TGTGCCAGCAGCTTGCTGAACACTGAAGCTTTCTTT. The encoded protein is CASSLLNTEAFF.

This clone was recorded a few times. The rearrangement uses TRBV28 and TRBJ1-1, with 11 bases identical to TRBD1. V lost 6 bases to trimming and J lost 10 bases; unmatched junction nucleotides: 10. There are 14 residues in the CDR3. CDR1 is MDHEN and CDR2 is SYDVKM in the germline V gene. The CDR3 DNA is TGTGCCAGCAGGGACGGACAGGGGGCCGGCGGAGCTTTCTTT. Translated, it gives CASRDGQGAGGAFF. The full variable domain, its missing parts supplied by reference TRBV28 and TRBJ1-1, is DVKVTQSSRYLVKRTGEKVFLECVQDMDHENMFWYRQDPGLGLRLIYFSYDVKMKEKGDIPEGYSVSREKKERFSLILESASTNQTSMYLCASRDGQGAGGAFFGQGTRLTVV.

The chain couples TRBV28 to TRBJ1-2; D is unclear. The CDR3 is 13 residues long. The germline V gene encodes CDR1 MDHEN and CDR2 SYDVKM. The V gene lost 6 bases and the J gene lost 2 bases, with 10 bases spanning the gap. The CDR3 DNA reads as TGTGCCAGCAGACCTCAGGCAAACTATGGCTACACCTTC. This encodes CASRPQANYGYTF.

The count of this clone is one. V usage is TRBV4-3 and J usage is TRBJ2-3; 7 positions match TRBD2. Germline loops: CDR1 LGHNA, CDR2 YSLEER. The length of the CDR3 is 15 residues. V gave up 4 bases and J gave up 0 bases; unmatched junction bases: 4. CDR3: CASSLWTSSTDTQYF. CDR3 sequence (DNA): TGCGCCAGCAGCCTCTGGACTAGTAGCACAGATACGCAGTATTTT.

This rearrangement joins TRBV5-1 to TRBJ2-7; 8 nucleotides line up with TRBD1. The trim removed 7 bases at V and 5 bases at J, leaving 11 bases unmatched. CDR1 and CDR2 (germline): SGHRS, YFSETQ. The CDR3 sequence is 14 residues long. CDR3 sequence reads: CASRTPGGSDEQYF. In DNA, the CDR3 is TGCGCCAGCCGAACGCCAGGGGGCTCGGACGAGCAGTACTTC.

The rearrangement uses TRBV28 and TRBJ2-3, with D tentatively TRBD1 or TRBD2 (9 bases each). V was shortened by 4 bases and J by 1 base, with 24 bases between the two germline ends. The CDR3 has 19 residues. Germline V lookup: CDR1 MDHEN, CDR2 SYDVKM. In nucleotides, the CDR3 is TGTGCCAGCAGTTGCCCGGGACAGGGTCAGCGGGGGGGCACAGATACGCAGTATTTT. Encoded protein: CASSCPGQGQRGGTDTQYF.

This chain links TRBV7-3 with TRBJ2-5; D is perhaps TRBD2 (5 bases). V shed 4 bases and J shed 4 bases, with 10 bases lying between them. The CDR3 consists of 13 residues. Germline V lookup: CDR1 SGHTA, CDR2 FQGTGA. CDR3 loop: CASSSDWSETQYF. CDR3 coding DNA: TGTGCCAGCAGCTCGGACTGGTCAGAGACCCAGTACTTC.

The CDR3 protein is CSVEEVGQGSAWGGYTF. In DNA, the CDR3 is TGCAGCGTTGAAGAGGTTGGACAGGGGAGTGCTTGGGGGGGCTACACCTTC. The V gene is TRBV29-1, the J gene TRBJ1-2; TRBD1 matches at 9 bases. Germline V lookup: CDR1 SQVTM, CDR2 ANQGSEA. This CDR3 is 17 amino acids long. V shed 0 bases and J 8 bases; nucleotides not matched to a gene: 16. Filled out from reference TRBV29-1 and TRBJ1-2, the complete variable domain reads SAVISQKPSRDICQRGTSLTIQCQVDSQVTMMFWYRQQPGQSLTLIATANQGSEATYESGFVIDKFPISRPNLTFSTLTVSNMSPEDSSIYLCSVEEVGQGSAWGGYTFGSGTRLTVV.

The V call is TRBV28, the J call TRBJ2-7; a weak D match, TRBD2 (5 bases). V was pared by 3 bases and J by 7 bases, with 25 bases between. CDR1 and CDR2 (germline): MDHEN, SYDVKM. The CDR3 is 17 residues long. CDR3 region: CASSFNIMLDDYGEQYF. Here the CDR3 DNA reads TGTGCCAGCAGTTTTAATATTATGCTGGACGACTATGGGGAGCAGTACTTC.

This chain links TRBV29-1 with TRBJ2-5, with TRBD2 identical over 11 bases. Germline lookup yields CDR1 SQVTM and CDR2 ANQGSEA. CDR3 length equals 14 residues. V shed 4 bases, J shed 2 bases, and the junction held 3 bases outside the gene matches. CDR3 sequence reads: CSVAVAGGQETQYF. The CDR3 DNA reads as TGCAGCGTTGCCGTAGCGGGGGGGCAAGAGACCCAGTACTTC.